This T cell receptor (beta chain) was obtained from a study of blood T cells in healthy people across ages. In this sample, this clonotype turned up many times. The authors ran a second PCR of roughly 6 to 11 cycles using a sample-barcoded 5' primer and a J-beta primer mix. TCRdb independently ran MiXCR on the 5' RACE reads; one entry per CDR3 protein. There are approximately 680,000 distinct CDR3 sequences in the sample; about 30% occur only once, and over 15% lies in the top ten. The sequence came from an elderly woman in good health. Sequencing input: blood.

The CDR3 region has the DNA TGTGCCAGCAGTTATCCTGACAGGGGCATATATGGCTACACCTTC. Translated, it gives CASSYPDRGIYGYTF. The rearrangement links TRBV12-3 or TRBV12-4 to TRBJ1-2, with TRBD1 matching 8 bases. This CDR3 is built from 15 residues. V was clipped by 4 bases and J by 5 bases; unmatched bases: 9.